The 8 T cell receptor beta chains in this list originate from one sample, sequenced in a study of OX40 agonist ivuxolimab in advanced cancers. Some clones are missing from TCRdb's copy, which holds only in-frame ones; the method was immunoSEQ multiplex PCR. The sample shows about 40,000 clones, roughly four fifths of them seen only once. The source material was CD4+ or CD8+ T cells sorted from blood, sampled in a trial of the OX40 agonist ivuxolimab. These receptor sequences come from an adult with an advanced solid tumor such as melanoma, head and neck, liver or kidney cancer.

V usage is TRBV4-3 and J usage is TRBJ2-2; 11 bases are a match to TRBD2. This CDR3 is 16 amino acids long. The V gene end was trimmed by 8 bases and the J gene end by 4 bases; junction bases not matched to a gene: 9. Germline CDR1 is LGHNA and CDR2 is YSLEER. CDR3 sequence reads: CASERVLAGGTGELFF. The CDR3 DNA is TGCGCCAGCGAGCGGGTGCTAGCGGGAGGCACCGGGGAGCTGTTTTTT.

The CDR3, as DNA: TGCGCCAGCAGTCCCTACATAGGTTCGGGGGGTCAGCCCCAGCATTTT. Its protein product is CASSPYIGSGGQPQHF. This chain links TRBV23-1 with TRBJ1-5; TRBD1 is a possible D gene (5 bases). TRBV23-1 is given ORF status, its function remaining uncertain. The CDR3 runs 16 residues. V was shortened by 4 bases and J by 6 bases, with 19 bases between the two germline ends.

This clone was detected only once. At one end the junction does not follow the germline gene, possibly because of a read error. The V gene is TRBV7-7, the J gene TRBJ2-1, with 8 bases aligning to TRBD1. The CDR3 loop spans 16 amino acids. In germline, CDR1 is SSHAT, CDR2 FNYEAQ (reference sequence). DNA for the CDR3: TGTGCTAGCAGCAGAAGGACAGGGTTACCCTACAATGAGCAGTTCTTC. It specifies CASSRRTGLPYNEQFF.

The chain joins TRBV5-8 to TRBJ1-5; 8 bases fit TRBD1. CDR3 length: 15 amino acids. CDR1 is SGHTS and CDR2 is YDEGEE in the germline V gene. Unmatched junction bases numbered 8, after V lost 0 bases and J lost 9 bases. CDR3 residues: CASSLDGTGQWPQHF. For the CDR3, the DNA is TGTGCCAGCAGCTTGGACGGGACAGGTCAATGGCCCCAGCATTTT.

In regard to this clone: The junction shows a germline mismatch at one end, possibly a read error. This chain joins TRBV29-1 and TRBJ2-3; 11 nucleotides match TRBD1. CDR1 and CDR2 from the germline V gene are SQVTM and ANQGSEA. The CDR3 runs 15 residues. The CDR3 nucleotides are TGCAGCGGTGAAGGGGGGACAGGGGGAACAGATACGCAGTATTTT. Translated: CSGEGGTGGTDTQYF.

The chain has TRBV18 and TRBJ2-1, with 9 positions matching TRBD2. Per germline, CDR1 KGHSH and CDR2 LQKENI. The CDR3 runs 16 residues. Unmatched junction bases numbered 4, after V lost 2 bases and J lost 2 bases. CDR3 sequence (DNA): TGTGCCAGCTCACCAACGACTAGCGGTGCCTACAATGAGCAGTTCTTC. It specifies CASSPTTSGAYNEQFF. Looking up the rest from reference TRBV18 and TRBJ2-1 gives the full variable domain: NAGVMQNPRHLVRRRGQEARLRCSPMKGHSHVYWYRQLPEEGLKFMVYLQKENIIDESGMPKERFSAEFPKEGPSILRIQQVVRGDSAAYFCASSPTTSGAYNEQFFGPGTRLTVL.

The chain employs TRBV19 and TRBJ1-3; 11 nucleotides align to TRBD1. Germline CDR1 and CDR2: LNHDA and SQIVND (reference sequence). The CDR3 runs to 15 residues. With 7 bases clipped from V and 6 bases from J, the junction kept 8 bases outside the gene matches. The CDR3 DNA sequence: TGTGCCAGTACTCCGGACAGGGGGCGCGTAAACACCATATATTTT. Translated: CASTPDRGRVNTIYF.

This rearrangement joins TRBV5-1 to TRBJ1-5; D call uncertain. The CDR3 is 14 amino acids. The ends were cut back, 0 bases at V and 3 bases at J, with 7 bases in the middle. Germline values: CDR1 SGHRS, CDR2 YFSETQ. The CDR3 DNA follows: TGCGCCAGCAGCTTGGGGACTAACAATCAGCCCCAGCATTTT. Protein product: CASSLGTNNQPQHF.